This T cell receptor (beta chain) was captured in a study of shared clonotypes between healthy human individuals. About this clone: Its antigen is unknown.

J gave up 2 bases and V 2 bases, and 7 bases lay outside the gene matches. Germline V gene data show CDR1 as GTSNPN and CDR2 as SVGIG (reference sequence). This CDR3 is 17 amino acids long. The assay ran at deep level. Produced via immunoSEQ multiplex PCR; TCRdb's table is partial and in-frame only. The sample yields a few million clones, approximately 93% seen once. Regarding the study as a whole: Non-shared clonotypes had lower generation probabilities than clonotypes shared by all four sorted-subset donors. Despite large depth, sorted-subset datasets appeared incompletely sequenced.

The receptor was isolated from a young man in good health. Some clones in this sample may be carry-over from other donors' samples. This rearrangement joins TRBV30 to TRBJ2-1; 12 bases are a match to TRBD2. Sequencing was done on a sample of naive CD4+ T cells from PBMCs. The subset denotes: CD45RA+ positively selected. The CDR3 DNA reads as TGTGCCTGGAGTCACGCGGCTAGCGGGAGGGCCTACAATGAGCAGTTCTTC. Amino acids: CAWSHAASGRAYNEQFF.